This T cell receptor beta chain was recovered during a study of T-cell reconstitution after alpha-beta-depleted transplantation in children. Study-level results: Some patients' high day-60 TCRbeta diversity was attributed to recipient cells surviving conditioning. Newly generated T cells supplied most T-cell counts and diversity one year post-transplant. Expanded clones from the graft, numbering several hundred, reportedly supplied alpha-beta T cells about two months after transplant.

TCRbeta library construction was performed incorporating unique molecular identifiers. TCRdb redid the calling of the PCR reads with MiXCR, one entry per CDR3 protein. The sample lists nearly 350,000 distinct CDR3 sequences, roughly 17% occurring once. About this clonotype: Its antigen is still unknown.

Per the germline V gene, CDR1 is MNHEY and CDR2 is SVGEGT. V trimming: 6 bases; J trimming: 5 bases; junction bases outside the gene matches: 7. CDR3 length: 16 amino acids. This sample comprised PBMCs, mostly from graft donor cells, obtained 360 days after TCRalphabeta/CD19-depleted stem cell transplant. This clonotype was obtained from a male patient aged 2 to 10 who had a stem cell transplant for acute lymphoblastic leukemia, so the T cells may come from the graft donor. V gene TRBV6-2 or TRBV6-3 combines with J gene TRBJ2-1; 13 bases align to TRBD2. CDR3 amino acids: CASSSLLAGGDNEQFF. The CDR3 DNA reads TGTGCCAGCAGCTCCTTACTAGCGGGAGGGGACAATGAGCAGTTCTTC.